The 10 T cell receptor beta chains presented below share a single source sample, sequenced in a study of T cell changes during pregnancy in multiple sclerosis. Measured with immunoSEQ multiplex PCR; TCRdb has only the in-frame clones, and not every one. The top ten clones hold about 0.94% of a sample with around 84,000 clones, approximately 95% of them seen once. Material: peripheral blood, obtained in the second trimester of pregnancy. The receptors originated from a female donor in good health, enrolled as a control in a pregnancy study.

The chain employs TRBV28 and TRBJ2-7; 8 bases agree with TRBD2. Trimming took 9 bases from V and 2 from J; bases not matched to a gene: 3. The CDR3 runs to 12 residues. Germline V lookup: CDR1 MDHEN, CDR2 SYDVKM. DNA for the CDR3: TGTGCCAGTTACGGGAGGGCCTACGAGCAGTACTTC. It specifies CASYGRAYEQYF.

This clone appeared a few times. The rearrangement uses TRBV28 and TRBJ1-1, with unresolved D. CDR1 is MDHEN, CDR2 SYDVKM, per germline. Deletions cut 6 bases from V and 5 bases from J, with 13 bases between. The CDR3 runs 13 residues. CDR3 in amino acids: CASSPAFRTEAFF. CDR3 DNA sequence: TGTGCCAGCAGCCCAGCTTTCAGGACTGAAGCTTTCTTT.

V gene TRBV5-6 combines with J gene TRBJ1-1; 7 bases are shared with TRBD1. V trimming: 0 bases; J trimming: 4 bases; junction bases outside the gene matches: 12. The CDR3 length is 17 residues. Germline CDR1 is SGHDT and CDR2 is YYEEEE. The CDR3 spells CASSLGGSGGYFTEAFF. CDR3 coding DNA: TGTGCCAGCAGCTTGGGCGGTTCAGGGGGGTACTTCACTGAAGCTTTCTTT.

J is TRBJ1-5 and V is TRBV5-1; 12 bases are a match to TRBD1. The CDR3 contains 16 residues. V trimming: 3 bases; J trimming: 4 bases; junction bases outside the gene matches: 5. The germline CDR1 and CDR2 sequences are SGHRS and YFSETQ. The CDR3: CASSSGTGGPNQPQHF. CDR3 sequence (DNA): TGCGCCAGCAGCTCCGGGACAGGGGGCCCTAATCAGCCCCAGCATTTT.

This clone occurred once. The CDR3 protein is CATSRDSYLQETQYF. For the CDR3, the DNA is TGTGCCACCAGCAGGGACAGTTATTTACAAGAGACCCAGTACTTC. The V call is TRBV15, the J call TRBJ2-5; perhaps TRBD1 as D (6 bases). V was clipped by 3 bases and J by 2 bases, with 13 bases between them. The germline gives CDR1 LNHNV, CDR2 YYDKDF (reference sequence). This CDR3 region has 15 residues.

The rearrangement joins TRBV28 to TRBJ2-5; weak D call: TRBD2 (5 bases). Germline loops: CDR1 MDHEN, CDR2 SYDVKM. V lost 7 bases to trimming and J lost 4 bases, with 10 bases between them. The CDR3 length is 12 residues. This CDR3 reads CASNLRGETQYF. CDR3 in DNA: TGTGCCAGCAATCTCCGGGGAGAGACCCAGTACTTC. Variable domain in full (rest from reference TRBV28 and TRBJ2-5): DVKVTQSSRYLVKRTGEKVFLECVQDMDHENMFWYRQDPGLGLRLIYFSYDVKMKEKGDIPEGYSVSREKKERFSLILESASTNQTSMYLCASNLRGETQYFGPGTRLLVL.

The gene calls are TRBV27 and TRBJ2-1; 11 bases are a match to TRBD2. CDR1 MNHEY and CDR2 SMNVEV come from the germline V gene (reference sequence). This CDR3 has 17 amino acids. V dropped 6 bases and J dropped 8; count of bases not matched to a gene: 15. The chain's CDR3 is CASSSSGRPTKGHEQFF. The DNA for the CDR3 is TGTGCCAGCAGCTCTAGCGGGAGGCCGACTAAAGGACATGAGCAGTTCTTC.

V and J are TRBV19 and TRBJ2-2, with 9 bases that match TRBD1. Germline V gene lookup returns CDR1 LNHDA and CDR2 SQIVND (reference sequence). The CDR3 runs to 15 residues. Trimming cost V 6 bases and J 5 bases; bases outside gene matches: 7. The chain's CDR3 is CASRQGARYTGELFF. CDR3 bases: TGTGCCAGTAGACAGGGGGCGCGATATACCGGGGAGCTGTTTTTT.

The chain links TRBV7-2 to TRBJ2-7, with D perhaps matching TRBD2 (7 bases). The CDR3 spans 16 residues. V was trimmed by 2 bases and J by 7 bases, leaving 21 bases between them. CDR1 is SGHTA and CDR2 is FQGNSA in the germline V gene. The CDR3 here is CASSLTPLGGGGEQYF. The CDR3 region has the DNA TGTGCCAGCAGCTTAACCCCCCTGGGGGGAGGGGGTGAGCAGTACTTC.

V gene TRBV5-6 combines with J gene TRBJ2-3, with D possibly TRBD1 on 6 matching bases. CDR3 length equals 15 residues. Germline CDR1 is SGHDT and CDR2 is YYEEEE. Between the trimmed V and J ends, which lost 4 bases and 5 bases, there was a span of 17 bases. The CDR3 DNA reads as TGTGCCAGCAGCGTGGACTCTTTAGGGGGAGATACGCAGTATTTT. The encoded protein is CASSVDSLGGDTQYF.